A selection of T cell receptor beta chains follows, all from one sample in a study of OX40 agonist ivuxolimab in advanced cancers. Method: immunoSEQ multiplex PCR; TCRdb's copy keeps in-frame clones and lacks some. The sample has 90,000 or so clones, roughly 90% seen once. The material was CD4+ or CD8+ T cells sorted from blood, obtained in a trial of the OX40 agonist ivuxolimab. These receptors were taken from an adult with an advanced solid tumor such as melanoma, head and neck, liver or kidney cancer. CDR3s include the opening cysteine and the closing phenylalanine or tryptophan. A D gene is named only where the DNA matches it firmly. Rows may omit the clone size; those that give it use once, few, many or a size class.

abundance	v_gene	d_gene	j_gene	CDR3nt	CDR3aa
.	TRBV5-4	.	TRBJ2-7	TGTGCCAGCAGCTTGGGGAAGGGAACCTACGAGCAGTACTTC	CASSLGKGTYEQYF
once	TRBV4-1	.	TRBJ1-3	TGCGCCAGCAGCCAAGAAATCGGCACCATATATTTT	CASSQEIGTIYF
few	TRBV28	.	TRBJ2-7	TGTGCCAGCAGTTTATACCGTTACGAGCAGTACTTC	CASSLYRYEQYF
.	TRBV5-1	TRBD2	TRBJ2-1	TGCGCCAGCAGCCAGGGACTAGCGGACTACAATGAGCAGTTCTTC	CASSQGLADYNEQFF
.	TRBV11-2	TRBD1	TRBJ2-2	TGTGCCAGCAGCACCTACCGGGACAGGGGGCGTATCACCGGGGAGCTGTTTTTT	CASSTYRDRGRITGELFF
once	TRBV30	.	TRBJ2-1	TGTGCCTGGAGTGTACTCGAAAATGAGCAGTTCTTC	CAWSVLENEQFF
.	TRBV19	TRBD1	TRBJ2-3	TGTGCCAGTAGTGCCACCCAGACAGGGAGCCATACGCAGTATTTT	CASSATQTGSHTQYF
.	TRBV5-4	.	TRBJ1-1	TGTGCCAGCAGCACACAGTTGGGCGGTGGCACTGAAGCTTTCTTT	CASSTQLGGGTEAFF
.	TRBV5-1	.	TRBJ2-7	TGCGCCAGCAGCTTGGGTGACTTCTACGAGCAGTACTTC	CASSLGDFYEQYF
.	TRBV10-3	.	TRBJ2-7	TGTGCCATCAGTGACGACACCAGTTCCCCCATACAGCAGTACTTC	CAISDDTSSPIQQYF
.	TRBV7-6	.	TRBJ1-6	TGTGCCAGCAGCCTTTCCCTATCGGGGACACCCCTCCACTTT	CASSLSLSGTPLHF
.	TRBV9	TRBD2	TRBJ2-3	TGTGCCAGCAGCGTAGCTGTGACTAGGGGAGGGACAGATACGCAGTATTTT	CASSVAVTRGGTDTQYF
.	TRBV29-1	TRBD1	TRBJ2-3	TGCAGCGTACAGGGGACAGGGTCCACAGATACGCAGTATTTT	CSVQGTGSTDTQYF
once	TRBV30	TRBD2	TRBJ2-3	TGTGCCTGGGGAACCAGGGGTAGCGGGAGAGGAGATACGCAGTATTTT	CAWGTRGSGRGDTQYF
.	TRBV2	.	TRBJ1-1	TGTGCCAGCCAGGGCGGAAAGGGGAGCACTGAAGCTTTCTTT	CASQGGKGSTEAFF
.	TRBV6-1	.	TRBJ2-5	TGTGCCAGCAGTGCGTACCCAGAGACCCAGTACTTC	CASSAYPETQYF
.	TRBV2	TRBD1	TRBJ1-2	TGTGCCAGCAGTGAAGCGGGACAGGGGCCCTATGGCTACACCTTC	CASSEAGQGPYGYTF
.	TRBV4-2	TRBD2	TRBJ2-1	TGTGCCAGCAGCCAATTAGCGGGAGGGCCCTACAATGAGCAGTTCTTC	CASSQLAGGPYNEQFF
.	TRBV7-3	.	TRBJ2-7	TGTGCCAGCAGCTTATCCCCGTGTTCTCCTCACGAGCAGTACTTC	CASSLSPCSPHEQYF
.	TRBV5-1	TRBD1	TRBJ2-1	TGCGCCAGCAGCTTGGCGACAGGGAGCTCCTACAATGAGCAGTTCTTC	CASSLATGSSYNEQFF
.	TRBV19	.	TRBJ1-1	TGTGCCAGTACCACCCTCCGGGGGACTGAAGCTTTCTTT	CASTTLRGTEAFF
.	TRBV7-2	.	TRBJ2-7	TGTGCCAGCAGCTTAGGGCGGGGAAGCTCCTACGAGCAGTACTTC	CASSLGRGSSYEQYF
.	TRBV7-2	TRBD1	TRBJ1-1	TGTGCCAGCAGCTGGGGACAGGGGGGCACTGAAGCTTTCTTT	CASSWGQGGTEAFF
.	TRBV18	TRBD2	TRBJ2-3	TGTGCCAGCTCACCCCCCCTGGCGGGAGGCACATTCGGCACAGATACGCAGTATTTT	CASSPPLAGGTFGTDTQYF
.	TRBV12-2	.	TRBJ2-7	TGTGCAAGTCGCCTCCCGGTGACAGGGGGCAGTACCTACGAGCAGTACTTC	CASRLPVTGGSTYEQYF
.	TRBV6-5	TRBD2	TRBJ2-7	TGTGCCAGCAGTTTGACTAGCGGGTACGAGCAGTACTTC	CASSLTSGYEQYF
.	TRBV10-3	TRBD1	TRBJ2-7	TGTGCCATCAGTGTTCGTACTACAGGGGCCTACGAGCAGTACTTC	CAISVRTTGAYEQYF